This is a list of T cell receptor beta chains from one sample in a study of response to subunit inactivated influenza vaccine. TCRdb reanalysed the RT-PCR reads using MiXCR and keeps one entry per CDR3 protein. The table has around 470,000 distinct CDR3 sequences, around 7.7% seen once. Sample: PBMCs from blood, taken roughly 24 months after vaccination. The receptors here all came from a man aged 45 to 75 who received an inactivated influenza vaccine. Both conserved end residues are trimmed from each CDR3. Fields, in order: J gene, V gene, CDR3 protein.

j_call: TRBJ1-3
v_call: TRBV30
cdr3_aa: AWSGTAVSGNTIY

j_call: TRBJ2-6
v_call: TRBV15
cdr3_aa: ATSREAGANVLT

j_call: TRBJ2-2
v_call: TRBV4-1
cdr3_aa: ASSQDGRLAGRTGELF

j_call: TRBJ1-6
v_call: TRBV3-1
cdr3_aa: ASSDRNGGSPLH

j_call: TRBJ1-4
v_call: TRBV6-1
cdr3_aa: ASSKVQGINEKLF

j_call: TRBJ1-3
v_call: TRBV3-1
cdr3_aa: ASSQALTGLSGNTIY

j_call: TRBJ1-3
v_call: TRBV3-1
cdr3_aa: ASSQGYSGNTIY

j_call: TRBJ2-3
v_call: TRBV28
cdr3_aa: ASGGSPAADTQY

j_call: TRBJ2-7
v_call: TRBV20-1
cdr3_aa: SSTFAGGEQY

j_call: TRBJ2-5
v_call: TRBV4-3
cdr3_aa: ASSQDGGAGRETQY

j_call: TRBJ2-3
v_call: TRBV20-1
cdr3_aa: SARGFVGLTDTQY

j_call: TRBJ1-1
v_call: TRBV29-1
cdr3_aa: MGQTNTEAF

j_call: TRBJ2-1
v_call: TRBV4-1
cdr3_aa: ASSQYRTDNEQF

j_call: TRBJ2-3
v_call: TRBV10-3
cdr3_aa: AIRTMTGASTDTQY

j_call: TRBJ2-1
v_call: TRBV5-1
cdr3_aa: ASSSDSYLHSYNEQF

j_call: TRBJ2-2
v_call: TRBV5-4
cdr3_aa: ASSFGRLGGSGELF

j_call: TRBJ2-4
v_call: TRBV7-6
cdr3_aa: ASSPPPGQGPKNIQY

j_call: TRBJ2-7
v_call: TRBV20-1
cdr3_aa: SARWLAGNEQY

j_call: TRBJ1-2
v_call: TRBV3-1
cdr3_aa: ASSQAGGATYGYT

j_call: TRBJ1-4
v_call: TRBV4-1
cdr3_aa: ASSQPGSRLF

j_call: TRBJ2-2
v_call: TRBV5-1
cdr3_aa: ASSLAGGTGELF

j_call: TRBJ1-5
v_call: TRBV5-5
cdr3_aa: ASSLEQHSNQPQH

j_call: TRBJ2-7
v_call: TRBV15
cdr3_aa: ATSREGLNYEQY

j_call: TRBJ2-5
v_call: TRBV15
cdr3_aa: ATSIRTQGASTQY

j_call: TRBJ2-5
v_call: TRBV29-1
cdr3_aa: SVENSGTQETQY

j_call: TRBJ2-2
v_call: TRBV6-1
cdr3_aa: ASSGTGIAGELF

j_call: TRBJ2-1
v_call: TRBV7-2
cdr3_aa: ASSLWREGRYNEQF

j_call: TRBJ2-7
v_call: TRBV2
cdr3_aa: ASSDLGRWY

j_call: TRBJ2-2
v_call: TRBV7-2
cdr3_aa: ASSFTSGQPGELF

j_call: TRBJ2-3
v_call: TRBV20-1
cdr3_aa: SASPRGADTQY

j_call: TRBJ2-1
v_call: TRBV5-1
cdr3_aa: ASSLDIYNEQF

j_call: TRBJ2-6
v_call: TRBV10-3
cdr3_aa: AIRGESGANVLT

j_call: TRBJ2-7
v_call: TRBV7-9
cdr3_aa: ASSPQRGGASYEQY

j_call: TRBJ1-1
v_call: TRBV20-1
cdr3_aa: SATRGGAMNTEAF

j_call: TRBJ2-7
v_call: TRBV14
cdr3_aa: ASSQAWLAGVSYEQY

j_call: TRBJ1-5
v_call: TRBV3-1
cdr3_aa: ASSHGSLDLQPQH

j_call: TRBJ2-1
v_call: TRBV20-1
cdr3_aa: SARDPTSGSLMQF

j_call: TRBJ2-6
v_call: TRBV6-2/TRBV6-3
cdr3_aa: ASSRDVSLNVLT

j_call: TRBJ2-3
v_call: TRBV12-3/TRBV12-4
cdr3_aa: ASSLLGQGLDTQY

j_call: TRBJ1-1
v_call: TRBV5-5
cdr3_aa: ASSLGATGLMNTEAF

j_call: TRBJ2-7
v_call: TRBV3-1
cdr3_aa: ASSPSPVGIYEQY

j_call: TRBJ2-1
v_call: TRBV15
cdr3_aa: ATSRGGGSRPRSYNEQF

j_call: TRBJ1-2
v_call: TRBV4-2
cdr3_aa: ASSQADAGRST

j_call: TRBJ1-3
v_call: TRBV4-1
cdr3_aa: ASSQSRMTQGSGNTIY

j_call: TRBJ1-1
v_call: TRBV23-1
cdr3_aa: ASSHAKPLQGGSDTEAF

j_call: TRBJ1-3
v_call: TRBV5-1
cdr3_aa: ASSLSASSGNTIY

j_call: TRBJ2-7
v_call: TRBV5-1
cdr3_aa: ASSSPSQGDEQY

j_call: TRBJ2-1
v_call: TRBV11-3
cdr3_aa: ASSPSGGAVNEQF

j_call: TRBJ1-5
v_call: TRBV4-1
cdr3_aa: ASSQEGTGRQPQH

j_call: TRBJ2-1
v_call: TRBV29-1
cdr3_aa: SVEERSSGRVVNEQF

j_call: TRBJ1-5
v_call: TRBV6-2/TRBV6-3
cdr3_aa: ASSYGRADQPQH

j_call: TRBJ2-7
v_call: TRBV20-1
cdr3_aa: SATAGQGKTYEQY

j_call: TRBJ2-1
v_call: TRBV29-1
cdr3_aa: SVEFGTGGLNEQF

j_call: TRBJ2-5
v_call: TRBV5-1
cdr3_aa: ASSFSLGSETQY